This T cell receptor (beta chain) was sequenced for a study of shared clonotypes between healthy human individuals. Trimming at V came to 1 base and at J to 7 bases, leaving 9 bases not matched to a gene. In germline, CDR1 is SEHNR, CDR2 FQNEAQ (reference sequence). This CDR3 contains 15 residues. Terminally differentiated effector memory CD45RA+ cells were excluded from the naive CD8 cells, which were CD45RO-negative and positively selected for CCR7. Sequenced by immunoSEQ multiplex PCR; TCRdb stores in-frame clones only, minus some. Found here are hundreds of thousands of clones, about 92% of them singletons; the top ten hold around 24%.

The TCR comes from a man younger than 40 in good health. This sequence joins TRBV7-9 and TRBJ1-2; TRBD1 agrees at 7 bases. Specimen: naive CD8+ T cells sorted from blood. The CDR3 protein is CASSLGTGTLRGYTF. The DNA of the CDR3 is TGTGCCAGCAGCTTAGGGACAGGAACGCTTCGTGGCTACACCTTC.